The next 14 T cell receptor beta chains were all read from a single sample in a study of T-cell reconstitution after alpha-beta-depleted transplantation in children (dated by TCRdb to about 2016). This specimen's treatment or condition label, interpreted: allogeneic hematopoietic cell transplantation with graft depleted of TCRalphabeta T cells and CD19 B cells. The library was obtained by PCR. The sequencing machine was an Illumina HiSeq 2500. TCR library preparation used molecular barcoding, with unique molecular identifiers applied to normalize quantification of the TCRbeta repertoire. TCRdb applied fastp at Q25 and MiXCR to the public reads, then kept only in-frame beta chains. Identical CDR3 protein sequences are pooled into one entry, listed with their most common genes and DNA. This sample gives around 500,000 distinct CDR3 sequences in total; more than 20% of them show up just once. Less than 15% of the sample is held by the ten biggest clonotypes.

The sample consisted of PBMCs, mostly from graft donor cells, taken 360 days after TCRalphabeta/CD19-depleted stem cell transplant. The receptors were gathered from a boy in the first two years of life who had a stem cell transplant for acute myeloid leukemia, so the T cells may come from the graft donor.

This clonotype was picked up a small number of times. The chain couples TRBV29-1 to TRBJ2-7; 7 bases are shared with TRBD1. This CDR3 spans 14 amino acids. Trimming at V came to 4 bases and at J to 5 bases, leaving 11 bases not matched to a gene. CDR1 SQVTM and CDR2 ANQGSEA come from the germline V gene. The CDR3: CSVVNPLTGDEQYF. CDR3 nucleotide sequence: TGCAGCGTTGTCAACCCACTTACAGGGGACGAGCAGTACTTC.

In this sample, this clonotype turned up once. This chain joins TRBV20-1 and TRBJ2-4, with 8 bases matching TRBD1. With 0 bases clipped from V and 9 bases from J, the junction kept 13 bases outside the gene matches. The CDR3 covers 16 residues. CDR1 is DFQATT, CDR2 SNEGSKA, per germline (reference sequence). CDR3: CSARDAGAGGFGIQYF. The CDR3 DNA reads TGCAGTGCTAGAGATGCCGGGGCAGGGGGCTTTGGCATTCAGTACTTC.

The chain couples TRBV10-1 to TRBJ2-3; the D gene is possibly TRBD1 (6 bases). The CDR3 is 19 amino acids. The ends were cut back, 0 bases at V and 2 bases at J, with 21 bases in the middle. The germline CDR1 and CDR2 sequences are WNHNN and SYGVQD (reference sequence). The CDR3 DNA sequence: TGCGCCAGCAGTGAGTCGCCCGTTAGACAGGCTGGGTTCACAGATACGCAGTATTTT. Amino acid sequence: CASSESPVRQAGFTDTQYF.

The chain combines TRBV20-1 with TRBJ1-6; D is perhaps TRBD1 (6 bases). The CDR3 length is 14 residues. The germline gives CDR1 DFQATT, CDR2 SNEGSKA (reference sequence). Trimming cost V 2 bases and J 9 bases, with 14 bases left between them. CDR3 residues: CSARFMGAPSPLHF. The CDR3 DNA follows: TGCAGTGCTAGATTTATGGGGGCGCCTTCACCCCTCCACTTT.

The J gene is TRBJ1-1, the V gene TRBV15; D is unclear. The germline CDR1 and CDR2 sequences are LNHNV and YYDKDF (reference sequence). The CDR3 covers 12 residues. Between the trimmed V and J ends, which lost 1 base and 0 bases, there was a span of 0 bases. CDR3 bases: TGTGCCACCAGCAGAGTGAACACTGAAGCTTTCTTT. It specifies CATSRVNTEAFF.

This chain connects TRBV5-6 to TRBJ1-4, with D perhaps TRBD1 (6 bases). The V end was cut by 0 bases, the J end by 6 bases, with 12 bases between. The CDR3 has 15 amino acids. Germline V gene lookup returns CDR1 SGHDT and CDR2 YYEEEE. CDR3 nucleotides: TGTGCCAGCAGCTTGGACAGGGCTGGGGATGAAAAACTGTTTTTT. Its translation is CASSLDRAGDEKLFF.

This chain connects TRBV6-2 or TRBV6-3 to TRBJ1-5, with 8 bases lining up with TRBD1. The CDR3 has 15 residues. V trimming: 5 bases; J trimming: 5 bases; junction bases outside the gene matches: 8. The germline gives CDR1 MNHEY, CDR2 SVGEGT. CDR3: CASSPRTGRDQPQHF. CDR3 nucleotides: TGTGCCAGCAGTCCGAGGACAGGGAGGGATCAGCCCCAGCATTTT.

This clonotype showed up many times. The chain carries TRBV4-3 and TRBJ2-5; 8 nucleotides match TRBD1. CDR3 length equals 16 residues. The trim removed 0 bases at V and 1 base at J, leaving 4 bases unmatched. Germline V gene sequence: CDR1 LGHNA, CDR2 YSLEER. The CDR3 here is CASSQDRTGGQETQYF. In DNA form, the CDR3 reads TGCGCCAGCAGCCAAGATAGAACAGGGGGCCAAGAGACCCAGTACTTC.

DNA of the CDR3: TGCAGCGCTTTACCCGGGACCGGCACAGATACGCAGTATTTT. Residues: CSALPGTGTDTQYF. The rearrangement joins TRBV20-1 to TRBJ2-3, with D perhaps being TRBD1 or TRBD2 (5 bases each). CDR1 DFQATT and CDR2 SNEGSKA come from the germline V gene (reference sequence). CDR3 length equals 14 residues.

This clonotype was seen only a few times. V gene TRBV20-1 combines with J gene TRBJ1-2, with TRBD1 identical over 10 bases. CDR1 is DFQATT, CDR2 SNEGSKA, per germline (reference sequence). CDR3 length: 15 amino acids. J gave up 1 base and V 1 base, and 3 bases lay outside the gene matches. CDR3: CSARVRDRGNYGYTF. The DNA for the CDR3 is TGCAGTGCTAGAGTTCGGGACAGGGGTAACTATGGCTACACCTTC.

This clonotype was counted many times. J is TRBJ2-3 and V is TRBV5-1; 13 bases are a match to TRBD2. Germline V gene lookup returns CDR1 SGHRS and CDR2 YFSETQ. J lost 3 bases, V lost 3 bases, and 7 bases had no gene match. This CDR3 has 17 residues. The CDR3 DNA sequence: TGCGCCAGCAGCTACCGACTAGCGGGGGGCGTTACAGATACGCAGTATTTT. Protein product: CASSYRLAGGVTDTQYF. The full variable domain, completed using reference TRBV5-1 and TRBJ2-3, is KAGVTQTPRYLIKTRGQQVTLSCSPISGHRSVSWYQQTPGQGLQFLFEYFSETQRNKGNFPGRFSGRQFSNSRSEMNVSTLELGDSALYLCASSYRLAGGVTDTQYFGPGTRLTVL.

This clonotype was observed a handful of times. The rearrangement uses TRBV20-1 and TRBJ1-5; no firm D call. CDR3 size: 15 residues. Per germline, CDR1 DFQATT and CDR2 SNEGSKA (reference sequence). V was trimmed by 0 bases and J by 3 bases, leaving 12 bases between them. This chain's CDR3 is CSARDTGDDNQPQHF. The CDR3 bases are TGCAGTGCTAGAGACACTGGGGATGACAATCAGCCCCAGCATTTT.

The V call is TRBV12-3 or TRBV12-4, the J call TRBJ1-1; D possibly corresponds to TRBD1 (6 bases). The CDR3 contains 14 residues. V lost 2 bases, J lost 11 bases, and 18 bases lay in between. The CDR3 DNA sequence: TGTGCCAGCAGTTTAAGAATGACAGGACCAGGGGCTTTCTTT. Translation gives CASSLRMTGPGAFF.

This clonotype was detected a few times. This chain links TRBV15 with TRBJ2-7; D is unresolved. This CDR3 contains 12 residues. Deletions cut 3 bases from V and 2 bases from J, with 5 bases between. Germline CDR1 LNHNV, CDR2 YYDKDF (reference sequence). CDR3 residues: CATSSRPYEQYF. The CDR3 nucleotides read TGTGCCACCAGCAGTCGTCCCTACGAGCAGTACTTC.